The 9 T cell receptor beta chains given below trace back to one sample, sequenced in a study. TCRdb reprocessed the RT-PCR reads via MiXCR and lists one record per CDR3 protein. The sample has about 680,000 distinct CDR3 sequences; approximately 14% are singletons. Material for sequencing was memory CD4+ T cells from blood. These receptor sequences come from a female donor in good health, serving as a healthy control.

The chain employs TRBV20-1 and TRBJ1-5; D uncertain. Between the trimmed V and J ends, which lost 0 bases and 3 bases, there was a span of 12 bases. The CDR3 has 15 residues. The germline V gene encodes CDR1 DFQATT and CDR2 SNEGSKA (reference sequence). The CDR3 nucleotides read TGCAGTGCTAGAGAACGAGACGGCCTCAATCAGCCCCAGCATTTT. It translates to CSARERDGLNQPQHF.

This clonotype was found a few times. The chain uses TRBV12-3 or TRBV12-4 and TRBJ2-5; 10 bases map to TRBD2. The CDR3 has 14 amino acids. The ends lost 8 bases at V and 5 bases at J; junction bases unmatched: 8. CDR3 DNA sequence: TGTGCCAGCGGCAGGACTAGCGGAGGGGAGACCCAGTACTTC. Protein sequence: CASGRTSGGETQYF.

The V gene is TRBV20-1, the J gene TRBJ2-2, with TRBD2 matching 10 bases. The germline gives CDR1 DFQATT, CDR2 SNEGSKA (reference sequence). CDR3 length equals 19 residues. The J segment lost 6 bases and the V segment lost 0 bases, leaving 16 bases of the junction unmatched. The CDR3 is CSARDRPGLAIGNPGELFF. CDR3 sequence (DNA): TGCAGTGCTAGAGATCGACCGGGACTAGCGATTGGTAATCCCGGGGAGCTGTTTTTT.

This clonotype was recorded a few times. The chain has TRBV5-1 and TRBJ2-2; 11 nucleotides agree with TRBD2. Trimming took 4 bases from V and 2 from J; bases not matched to a gene: 7. Germline values: CDR1 SGHRS, CDR2 YFSETQ. The CDR3 sequence is 17 residues long. The CDR3 DNA follows: TGCGCCAGCAGCCTGACCGGGACTAGCGGCAACACCGGGGAGCTGTTTTTT. It codes for CASSLTGTSGNTGELFF.

This clonotype showed up just a few times. The chain joins TRBV5-1 to TRBJ2-3, with 12 bases aligning to TRBD1. The V gene end was trimmed by 4 bases and the J gene end by 2 bases; junction bases not matched to a gene: 8. The CDR3 is 17 amino acids. Germline-derived CDR1 and CDR2 are SGHRS and YFSETQ. The CDR3 spells CASSPRGDRGPTDTQYF. As DNA, the CDR3 is TGCGCCAGCAGCCCCAGAGGGGACAGGGGGCCCACAGATACGCAGTATTTT.

The V and J genes are TRBV4-2 and TRBJ2-1; 10 nucleotides agree with TRBD1. Germline assignment: CDR1 LGHNA and CDR2 YNFKEQ. This CDR3 comprises 17 residues. The V gene end was trimmed by 0 bases and the J gene end by 6 bases; junction bases not matched to a gene: 8. The CDR3 sequence: CASSQDLRTGGGNEQFF. CDR3 DNA: TGTGCCAGCAGCCAAGATTTGAGGACAGGGGGGGGCAATGAGCAGTTCTTC.

This clonotype turned up a few times. This chain connects TRBV29-1 to TRBJ2-1; 7 nucleotides agree with TRBD1. Germline V lookup: CDR1 SQVTM, CDR2 ANQGSEA. The J segment lost 2 bases and the V segment lost 6 bases, leaving 10 bases of the junction unmatched. CDR3 length: 15 amino acids. Here the CDR3 reads CSVEYRDRPYNEQFF. The CDR3 DNA follows: TGCAGCGTCGAATACCGGGACAGACCCTACAATGAGCAGTTCTTC.

This clonotype was counted a few times. V is TRBV28 and J is TRBJ1-5; possibly TRBD1 for D (5 bases). V lost 5 bases, J lost 7 bases, and 21 bases lay in between. Germline loops: CDR1 MDHEN, CDR2 SYDVKM. This CDR3 is built from 16 residues. Here the CDR3 DNA reads TGTGCCAGCAGTCCCCAGTCAAAGGGGTTTGGACAGCCCCAGCATTTT. Amino acids: CASSPQSKGFGQPQHF. Using reference TRBV28 and TRBJ1-5 for the parts outside the CDR3, the full variable domain is DVKVTQSSRYLVKRTGEKVFLECVQDMDHENMFWYRQDPGLGLRLIYFSYDVKMKEKGDIPEGYSVSREKKERFSLILESASTNQTSMYLCASSPQSKGFGQPQHFGDGTRLSIL.

This clonotype was detected ten times or more. The CDR3 region is CASSSPGQSLYEQYF. DNA for the CDR3: TGTGCCAGCAGTTCCCCGGGACAGTCCCTTTACGAGCAGTACTTC. This rearrangement joins TRBV6-5 to TRBJ2-7, with 7 bases identical to TRBD1. The CDR3 runs to 15 residues. V shed 4 bases, J shed 4 bases, and the junction held 10 bases outside the gene matches. Germline loops: CDR1 MNHEY, CDR2 SVGAGI.